A single sample gave rise to the 25 T cell receptor beta chains below, sequenced in a study of blood T cell repertoires in COVID-19 (TCRdb year 2020). Library preparation was by the immunoSEQ multiplex PCR assay. This immuneACCESS table, as held by TCRdb, lists in-frame sequences with V and J called but not all clones. Of the missing ones, under half trace to an unresolved V gene in checked studies; the others have no known cause. The sample table contains about 34,000 clones; only one count was recorded for about 94% of them. The ten largest account for roughly 5.2% of the sample. The specimen was peripheral blood. Receptors were obtained from a human donor in a cohort sampled during active COVID-19.

This clone was picked up a small number of times. The chain carries TRBV2 and TRBJ2-7; no clear D. The V and J ends lost 5 bases and 4 bases respectively, with 9 bases between them. Germline CDR1 SNHLY, CDR2 FYNNEI. The CDR3 has 12 amino acids. CDR3 in DNA: TGTGCCAGCAGTAAACAGCATTACGAGCAGTACTTC. This gives the protein CASSKQHYEQYF. Looking up the rest from reference TRBV2 and TRBJ2-7 gives the full variable domain: EPEVTQTPSHQVTQMGQEVILRCVPISNHLYFYWYRQILGQKVEFLVSFYNNEISEKSEIFDDQFSVERPDGSNFTLKIRSTKLEDSAMYFCASSKQHYEQYFGPGTRLTVT.

The chain is built from TRBV7-6 and TRBJ2-7; 13 bases align to TRBD2. From germline, CDR1 is SGHVS and CDR2 FNYEAQ. The junction had 6 bases not matched to a gene; V was cut back by 3 bases and J by 1 base. The CDR3 is 17 amino acids. CDR3 protein: CASSLGTSGKISYEQYF. DNA for the CDR3: TGTGCCAGCAGCTTGGGGACTAGCGGGAAAATATCCTACGAGCAGTACTTC.

This clone was detected once. The CDR3 protein is CASSQLAGGPGELFF. The CDR3 nucleotides are TGTGCCAGCAGCCAACTAGCGGGGGGGCCCGGGGAGCTGTTTTTT. This chain uses TRBV3-1 (or the pseudogene TRBV3-2) with TRBJ2-2; 12 nucleotides align to TRBD2. Unmatched junction bases numbered 1, after V lost 2 bases and J lost 6 bases. The CDR3 has 15 amino acids. Germline CDR1 reads LGHDT; CDR2 reads YNNKEL (reference sequence).

On this clone itself: Other DNA sequences from this sample encode an identical CDR3 as well. This chain links TRBV11-3 with TRBJ2-1; D possibly corresponds to TRBD2 (5 bases). The CDR3 has 13 residues. V was cut by 1 base and J by 10 bases, with 11 bases left in between. Germline loops: CDR1 SGHNT, CDR2 YENEEA. The CDR3: CASSLGLAGEQFF. Written as DNA, the CDR3 is TGTGCCAGCAGCTTAGGGCTAGCAGGCGAGCAGTTCTTC.

This sequence joins TRBV3-1 (or the pseudogene TRBV3-2) and TRBJ1-6, with 10 bases matching TRBD1. V was clipped by 1 base and J by 13 bases; unmatched bases: 4. This CDR3 comprises 14 residues. Germline V gene sequence: CDR1 LGHDT, CDR2 YNNKEL (reference sequence). The CDR3 reads CASSQGGQGVPLHF. For the CDR3, the DNA is TGTGCCAGCAGCCAAGGAGGACAGGGGGTCCCCCTCCACTTT.

CDR3 DNA: TGTGCCAGCAGTGACGGGGCGGGAGACACAGATACGCAGTATTTT. It is translated as CASSDGAGDTDTQYF. V usage is TRBV6-4 and J usage is TRBJ2-3; 7 nucleotides match TRBD2. CDR3 size: 15 residues. Trimming took 2 bases from V and 2 from J; bases not matched to a gene: 4. Per germline, CDR1 MRHNA and CDR2 SNTAGT.

The table lists this clone with a count of one. V usage is TRBV15 and J usage is TRBJ1-1, with D unresolved. Trimming pared 1 base from V and 4 bases from J, leaving 13 bases between. This CDR3 has 15 amino acids. Per the germline V gene, CDR1 is LNHNV and CDR2 is YYDKDF (reference sequence). The CDR3 loop is CATSRAEGGGTEAFF. The CDR3 nucleotides are TGTGCCACCAGCAGAGCTGAGGGAGGCGGCACTGAAGCTTTCTTT.

CDR3 loop: CASSLGTGKETQYF. The CDR3 DNA sequence: TGTGCCAGCAGCTTAGGGACAGGGAAAGAGACCCAGTACTTC. The chain uses TRBV7-9 and TRBJ2-5; 8 bases line up with TRBD1. This CDR3 has 14 residues. Germline V gene lookup returns CDR1 SEHNR and CDR2 FQNEAQ (reference sequence). J lost 3 bases, V lost 1 base, and 1 base had no gene match. The full variable domain, its missing parts supplied by reference TRBV7-9 and TRBJ2-5, is DTGVSQNPRHKITKRGQNVTFRCDPISEHNRLYWYRQTLGQGPEFLTYFQNEAQLEKSRLLSDRFSAERPKGSFSTLEIQRTEQGDSAMYLCASSLGTGKETQYFGPGTRLLVL.

The V call is TRBV6-1, the J call TRBJ1-2; the D is unclear. V was trimmed by 2 bases and J by 5 bases, leaving 15 bases between them. The CDR3 covers 15 residues. The germline V gene has CDR1 MNHNS and CDR2 SASEGT. The CDR3 DNA follows: TGTGCCAGCAGTGAATCTCCTTTTAGGAGATATGGCTACACCTTC. The encoded protein is CASSESPFRRYGYTF.

The chain is built from TRBV12-5 and TRBJ2-7; TRBD2 agrees at 11 bases. CDR3 size: 14 residues. Per the germline V gene, CDR1 is LGHNT and CDR2 is FRNRAP. V dropped 6 bases and J dropped 4; count of bases not matched to a gene: 5. The CDR3 region has the DNA TGTGCTAGTGGACCCACTAGCGGGAGTTACGAGCAGTACTTC. Residues: CASGPTSGSYEQYF.

This clone was observed a single time. The chain carries TRBV13 and TRBJ2-4; 7 bases agree with TRBD1. The V and J ends lost 4 bases and 6 bases, in that order; junction bases with no gene match: 12. Germline-derived CDR1 and CDR2 are PRHDT and FYEKMQ (reference sequence). The CDR3 is 16 amino acids. This CDR3 reads CASSYGTAGRLNIQYF. The CDR3 nucleotides read TGTGCCAGCAGCTACGGGACAGCCGGGCGCTTAAACATTCAGTACTTC.

This chain uses TRBV6-4 with TRBJ2-3; weak D call: TRBD2 (5 bases). The V gene's germline CDR1 is MRHNA and CDR2 SNTAGT. The CDR3 has 14 residues. Trimming took off 0 bases at V and 6 bases at J, with 10 bases between the two ends. CDR3 amino acids: CASSDSRAADTQYF. The DNA for the CDR3 is TGTGCCAGCAGTGACTCGAGGGCAGCCGATACGCAGTATTTT.

The genes are TRBV5-1 and TRBJ2-3, with 14 positions matching TRBD2. After removal of 2 bases from V and 2 bases from J, the junction contained 16 bases not matched to a gene. There are 21 residues in the CDR3. Per germline, CDR1 SGHRS and CDR2 YFSETQ. CDR3 sequence (DNA): TGCGCCAGCAGCTTAGGACTCACCCCCGGACTAGCGGGAGGCCCCACAGATACGCAGTATTTT. This codes for CASSLGLTPGLAGGPTDTQYF.

This chain joins TRBV6-4 and TRBJ2-2, with D possibly being TRBD1 (6 bases). Germline V gene sequence: CDR1 MRHNA, CDR2 SNTAGT. V shed 3 bases and J shed 5 bases, with 19 bases lying between them. This CDR3 has 17 amino acids. CDR3 bases: TGTGCCAGCAGTGAGCTCGAGACAGGACTCCCAACCGGGGAGCTGTTTTTT. Residues: CASSELETGLPTGELFF.

The chain carries TRBV27 and TRBJ1-2; 8 nucleotides align to TRBD1. Germline V gives CDR1 MNHEY, CDR2 SMNVEV (reference sequence). After removal of 5 bases from V and 7 bases from J, the junction contained 12 bases not matched to a gene. This CDR3 region has 15 residues. CDR3 coding DNA: TGTGCCAGCAGTCTTTCCCAGGGGGCGATTGGTGGCTACACCTTC. Translating gives CASSLSQGAIGGYTF.

This CDR3 reads CASSQPFPGGREQFF. The CDR3 DNA reads TGTGCCAGCAGCCAACCTTTCCCCGGGGGTCGGGAGCAGTTCTTC. The J gene is TRBJ2-1, the V gene TRBV3-1 (or the pseudogene TRBV3-2), with a weak D call TRBD2 (6 bases). V was clipped by 2 bases and J by 10 bases, with 18 bases between them. The CDR3 sequence is 15 residues long. Germline CDR1 LGHDT, CDR2 YNNKEL (reference sequence).

The chain carries TRBV20-1 and TRBJ1-2, with no clear D. The CDR3 is made up of 14 amino acids. Trimming cost V 3 bases and J 0 bases, with 11 bases left between them. Germline V gene sequence: CDR1 DFQATT, CDR2 SNEGSKA (reference sequence). This CDR3 reads CSASLPGANYGYTF. CDR3 coding DNA: TGCAGTGCTAGTCTTCCGGGTGCTAACTATGGCTACACCTTC.

The chain combines TRBV7-9 with TRBJ2-7, with a weak D call TRBD2 (6 bases). The germline V gene encodes CDR1 SEHNR and CDR2 FQNEAQ (reference sequence). V lost 2 bases, J lost 1 base, and 12 bases lay in between. The CDR3 has 15 residues. The CDR3 sequence: CASSLSRGMSYEQYF. The CDR3 nucleotides are TGTGCCAGCAGCTTATCCCGGGGGATGTCCTACGAGCAGTACTTC.

This chain connects TRBV28 to TRBJ1-1; D remains unclear. There are 13 residues in the CDR3. Germline lookup yields CDR1 MDHEN and CDR2 SYDVKM. The V gene lost 3 bases and the J gene lost 0 bases, with 5 bases spanning the gap. The CDR3 DNA reads TGTGCCAGCAGTTTTGGGCTGAACACTGAAGCTTTCTTT. Its translation: CASSFGLNTEAFF.

The chain's CDR3 is CASSHLGQGEYEQYF. The DNA of the CDR3 is TGTGCCAGCAGCCACCTCGGACAGGGGGAATACGAGCAGTACTTC. The chain is built from TRBV28 and TRBJ2-7, with 10 nucleotides matching TRBD1. This CDR3 is 15 amino acids long. In germline, CDR1 is MDHEN, CDR2 SYDVKM. The trim removed 6 bases at V and 4 bases at J, leaving 9 bases unmatched.

The V and J genes are TRBV19 and TRBJ2-5; weak D call: TRBD2 (6 bases). Trimming stripped 3 bases from V and 0 bases from J, with 11 bases between. The CDR3 spans 15 residues. CDR1 LNHDA and CDR2 SQIVND come from the germline V gene (reference sequence). CDR3 in amino acids: CASSMGGTYQETQYF. The CDR3 nucleotides read TGTGCCAGTAGTATGGGGGGAACATACCAAGAGACCCAGTACTTC.

The chain combines TRBV10-3 with TRBJ2-5; TRBD1 aligns across 9 bases. The CDR3 has 14 amino acids. Germline CDR1 ENHRY, CDR2 SYGVKD. J was trimmed by 5 bases and V by 4 bases; bases with no gene match: 5. Here the CDR3 DNA reads TGTGCCATCAGTGGGGGGACAGGGAAGGAGACCCAGTACTTC. Its translation: CAISGGTGKETQYF.

Regarding this clone: The sample contains more than one DNA sequence encoding this CDR3. The chain links TRBV18 to TRBJ2-1; TRBD2 aligns across 10 bases. There are 15 residues in the CDR3. V lost 3 bases to trimming and J lost 4 bases; unmatched junction nucleotides: 3. CDR1 and CDR2 (germline): KGHSH, LQKENI. CDR3 bases: TGTGCCAGCTCACCTCTAGCGGGAGAGTACAATGAGCAGTTCTTC. Translation gives CASSPLAGEYNEQFF. The variable domain in full, completed from reference TRBV18 and TRBJ2-1, reads NAGVMQNPRHLVRRRGQEARLRCSPMKGHSHVYWYRQLPEEGLKFMVYLQKENIIDESGMPKERFSAEFPKEGPSILRIQQVVRGDSAAYFCASSPLAGEYNEQFFGPGTRLTVL.

V and J are TRBV5-1 and TRBJ2-1; the match to TRBD1 covers 10 bases. Germline V gives CDR1 SGHRS, CDR2 YFSETQ. The CDR3 contains 13 residues. The ends lost 0 bases at V and 12 bases at J; junction bases unmatched: 3. As DNA, the CDR3 is TGCGCCAGCAGCTTGGGGACAGGGGGAAGGCAGTTCTTC. Protein product: CASSLGTGGRQFF.

This clone was seen a handful of times. CDR3 sequence (DNA): TGTGCCAGCAGTGTTACAGGATACTATGGCTACACCTTC. Translation gives CASSVTGYYGYTF. The rearrangement uses TRBV6-6 and TRBJ1-2, with D maybe TRBD1 (5 bases). CDR1 and CDR2 (germline): MNHNY, SVGAGI (reference sequence). The germline V and J ends were trimmed by 5 bases and 3 bases, with 10 bases remaining between them. CDR3 length equals 13 residues.